This T cell receptor beta chain was profiled in a study of shared clonotypes between healthy human individuals. The data were produced by immunoSEQ multiplex PCR, yet TCRdb's version contains in-frame clones alone and is incomplete. The repertoire holds millions of clones, with under 95% as singletons. CDR3 length equals 16 residues. CDR1 is SGHTA and CDR2 is FQGNSA in the germline V gene. Trimming shortened V by 5 bases and J by 2 bases, and 16 bases separated the two germline ends. CD8 cells regarded as naive lacked CD45RO, were positively chosen for CCR7, and omitted terminally differentiated effector memory CD45RA+ cells.

The clonotype was recovered from a young man in good health. Some clones in this sample may be carry-over from other donors' samples. Source material: naive CD8+ T cells from PBMCs. The chain links TRBV7-2 to TRBJ1-3; no clear D. Written as DNA, the CDR3 is TGTGCCAGCAGCCTGGCCGACCGACGGGCTGGAAACACCATATATTTT. Protein sequence: CASSLADRRAGNTIYF.